The 8 T cell receptor beta chains listed next were all sequenced from one sample in a study of blood T cell repertoires in COVID-19. Using immunoSEQ multiplex PCR, the repertoire was profiled, and TCRdb retains in-frame clones only, with some absent. The repertoire holds 170,000 or so clones, with 87% as singletons. Specimen: peripheral blood. All receptors derive from a woman aged 70-85 years with COVID-19, enrolled during active disease.

The rearrangement joins TRBV7-9 to TRBJ2-3, with 7 bases aligning to TRBD1. V was clipped by 1 base and J by 3 bases; unmatched bases: 4. Per the germline V gene, CDR1 is SEHNR and CDR2 is FQNEAQ (reference sequence). CDR3 length equals 15 residues. The CDR3 nucleotides read TGTGCCAGCAGCTTAGGACAGGGACCGACAGATACGCAGTATTTT. As protein: CASSLGQGPTDTQYF.

This clone was seen once. The V call is TRBV5-8, the J call TRBJ1-1, with 7 bases that match TRBD1. Trimming removed 2 bases from V and 4 bases from J; junction bases left unmatched: 2. Germline CDR1 SGHTS, CDR2 YDEGEE. The CDR3 runs 13 residues. The CDR3 region has the DNA TGTGCCAGCAGCTTCGGACAGGCCACTGAAGCTTTCTTT. Protein product: CASSFGQATEAFF. The full variable domain, its missing parts supplied by reference TRBV5-8 and TRBJ1-1, is EAGVTQSPTHLIKTRGQQATLRCSPISGHTSVYWYQQALGLGLQFLLWYDEGEERNRGNFPPRFSGRQFPNYSSELNVNALELEDSALYLCASSFGQATEAFFGQGTRLTVV.

The V gene is TRBV7-9, the J gene TRBJ2-1; 11 bases fit TRBD2. Looked up from germline, CDR1 is SEHNR and CDR2 is FQNEAQ (reference sequence). CDR3 length: 15 residues. After removal of 5 bases from V and 5 bases from J, the junction contained 5 bases not matched to a gene. CDR3 in DNA: TGTGCCAGCAGCCATGCGGGACTAGCGGACAATGAGCAGTTCTTC. As protein: CASSHAGLADNEQFF.

On this clone: Mismatch with germline at one junction end may stem from a read error. The V and J genes are TRBV5-4 and TRBJ2-5; TRBD2 agrees at 7 bases. Germline values: CDR1 SGHNT, CDR2 YYREEE (reference sequence). CDR3 size: 14 residues. CDR3 sequence (DNA): TGTGCCACCAGCTTACTAGCGACCCAAGAGACCCAGTACTTC. Its protein product is CATSLLATQETQYF.

V and J are TRBV28 and TRBJ1-2, with TRBD1 matching over 9 bases. Trimming cost V 4 bases and J 8 bases; bases outside gene matches: 8. The CDR3 loop spans 14 amino acids. CDR1 MDHEN and CDR2 SYDVKM come from the germline V gene. CDR3 protein: CASSSGGTGWGYTF. CDR3 bases: TGTGCCAGCAGTTCAGGGGGGACAGGGTGGGGCTACACCTTC.

The chain is built from TRBV19 and TRBJ1-2; no clear D. This CDR3 contains 13 residues. Germline V gene data show CDR1 as LNHDA and CDR2 as SQIVND (reference sequence). The V and J ends lost 5 bases and 8 bases respectively, with 15 bases between them. CDR3 DNA sequence: TGTGCCAGTAGTCTTACCCCCCGGTCCGGCTACACCTTC. This sequence encodes CASSLTPRSGYTF.

This sequence joins TRBV11-3 and TRBJ1-5, with D tentatively TRBD1 (5 bases). V was shortened by 7 bases and J by 4 bases, with 11 bases between the two germline ends. The CDR3 length is 13 residues. Germline V gene lookup returns CDR1 SGHNT and CDR2 YENEEA. This CDR3 is CASTDRENQPQHF. The CDR3 DNA is TGTGCCAGCACCGACAGAGAAAATCAGCCCCAGCATTTT.

The chain joins TRBV20-1 to TRBJ2-2; 8 nucleotides align to TRBD1. From germline, CDR1 is DFQATT and CDR2 SNEGSKA (reference sequence). This CDR3 is built from 15 residues. Losses at the gene ends were 3 bases for V and 5 bases for J; bases not matched to a gene: 8. The CDR3 loop is CSASRGQGGTGELFF. CDR3 nucleotide sequence: TGCAGTGCTAGTAGAGGACAGGGCGGAACCGGGGAGCTGTTTTTT.